These 18 T cell receptor beta chains share one sample of origin, sequenced in a study of T cell responses to AZD1222 COVID-19 vaccine. Clones were read by immunoSEQ multiplex PCR, and TCRdb kept only the in-frame ones, dropping some. The profile covers around 160,000 clones, with about 81% appearing a single time and roughly 4% taken by the ten largest. This specimen consisted of peripheral blood, obtained on day 0 of MenACWY control vaccination. Every receptor here comes from an adult in good health.

This clone was seen a single time. J is TRBJ1-6 and V is TRBV4-1; 12 bases agree with TRBD1. The CDR3 consists of 15 residues. Germline assignment: CDR1 MGHRA and CDR2 YSYEKL. After removal of 6 bases from V and 5 bases from J, the junction contained 2 bases not matched to a gene. In DNA form, the CDR3 reads TGCGCCAGCAGGGGACAGGGGGCGAATAATTCACCCCTCCACTTT. Translation: CASRGQGANNSPLHF.

The chain recombines TRBV27 with TRBJ2-2, with D maybe TRBD1 (6 bases). The CDR3 extends over 15 amino acids. Germline values: CDR1 MNHEY, CDR2 SMNVEV (reference sequence). V dropped 6 bases and J dropped 6 bases, with 17 bases sitting between them. The CDR3 region is CASSHLIGGAGELFF. The DNA of the CDR3 is TGTGCCAGCAGCCACCTGATTGGGGGCGCCGGGGAGCTGTTTTTT.

This chain uses TRBV7-8 with TRBJ2-5; D may be TRBD2 (6 bases). The CDR3 has 14 amino acids. V lost 2 bases, J lost 4 bases, and 11 bases lay in between. From germline, CDR1 is SGHVS and CDR2 FQNEAQ. DNA for the CDR3: TGTGCCAGCAGCTTAAGGGACTCAACAGAGACCCAGTACTTC. Its protein product is CASSLRDSTETQYF.

The chain combines TRBV25-1 with TRBJ2-7, with D perhaps matching TRBD1 (6 bases). Deletions cut 7 bases from V and 5 bases from J, with 15 bases between. This CDR3 is 13 amino acids long. CDR1 and CDR2 from the germline V gene are MGHDK and SYGVNS. For the CDR3, the DNA is TGTGCCAGCAAACCCTATAGGGGGAACGAGCAGTACTTC. Encoded protein: CASKPYRGNEQYF.

This chain connects TRBV30 to TRBJ1-1; tentatively, D is TRBD1 (5 bases). The ends were cut back, 3 bases at V and 11 bases at J, with 19 bases in the middle. Germline assignment: CDR1 GTSNPN and CDR2 SVGIG (reference sequence). The CDR3 runs 13 residues. The CDR3 protein is CAWRASPGRLAFF. CDR3 in DNA: TGTGCCTGGAGAGCTTCTCCAGGGAGGCTGGCTTTCTTT. The whole variable domain, remainder taken from reference TRBV30 and TRBJ1-1, is SQTIHQWPATLVQPVGSPLSLECTVEGTSNPNLYWYRQAAGRGLQLLFYSVGIGQISSEVPQNLSASRPQDRQFILSSKKLLLSDSGFYLCAWRASPGRLAFFGQGTRLTVV.

In this sample, this clone turned up many times. The V gene is TRBV7-6, the J gene TRBJ2-4; the D call may be TRBD1 or TRBD2 (6 bases each). This CDR3 comprises 14 residues. The germline gives CDR1 SGHVS, CDR2 FNYEAQ. V dropped 5 bases and J dropped 8 bases, with 16 bases sitting between them. In DNA, the CDR3 is TGTGCCAGCAGCCGTGGATCGGGGGCTGACATTCAGTACTTC. The encoded protein is CASSRGSGADIQYF.

The chain couples TRBV10-3 to TRBJ1-6, with 10 bases matching TRBD1. The V gene end was trimmed by 9 bases and the J gene end by 9 bases; junction bases not matched to a gene: 17. Germline V gives CDR1 ENHRY, CDR2 SYGVKD. CDR3 size: 17 residues. CDR3 protein: CAMNGGTGTGVGSPLHF. Written as DNA, the CDR3 is TGTGCCATGAACGGGGGGACCGGGACAGGGGTAGGTTCACCCCTCCACTTT.

This chain connects TRBV27 to TRBJ1-5; no reliable D call. CDR1 MNHEY and CDR2 SMNVEV come from the germline V gene (reference sequence). This CDR3 comprises 14 residues. The ends were cut back, 0 bases at V and 7 bases at J, with 10 bases in the middle. CDR3 region: CASSLSRLGQPQHF. In DNA, the CDR3 is TGTGCCAGCAGTTTATCGAGGTTAGGGCAGCCCCAGCATTTT.

The genes are TRBV5-1 and TRBJ1-3, with a tentative D call TRBD1 (5 bases). This CDR3 has 15 amino acids. The V gene's germline CDR1 is SGHRS and CDR2 YFSETQ. V was cut by 0 bases and J by 2 bases, with 9 bases left in between. Written as DNA, the CDR3 is TGCGCCAGCAGCTTGGTAGGGGACCCTGGAAACACCATATATTTT. Its protein is CASSLVGDPGNTIYF.

The chain has TRBV7-3 and TRBJ2-5, with 8 bases aligning to TRBD1. Looked up from germline, CDR1 is SGHTA and CDR2 is FQGTGA. The CDR3 is 15 residues long. The V segment lost 5 bases and the J segment 3 bases; nucleotides outside the gene matches: 8. The CDR3 protein is CASSPMPGGEETQYF. CDR3 in DNA: TGTGCCAGCAGCCCAATGCCAGGGGGCGAAGAGACCCAGTACTTC. The full variable domain, rest sourced from reference TRBV7-3 and TRBJ2-5, is GAGVSQTPSNKVTEKGKYVELRCDPISGHTALYWYRQSLGQGPEFLIYFQGTGAADDSGLPNDRFFAVRPEGSVSTLKIQRTERGDSAVYLCASSPMPGGEETQYFGPGTRLLVL.

The chain combines TRBV6-5 with TRBJ2-2; no definite D call. CDR3 length: 16 residues. Germline V gives CDR1 MNHEY, CDR2 SVGAGI. Trimming cost V 0 bases and J 0 bases, with 8 bases left between them. The CDR3 sequence is CASSYSIHANTGELFF. DNA for the CDR3: TGTGCCAGCAGTTACTCGATCCACGCGAACACCGGGGAGCTGTTTTTT.

The CDR3 DNA follows: TGTGCCAGCAGCTTAGATGGGACAGTCACAGATACGCAGTATTTT. It is translated as CASSLDGTVTDTQYF. This rearrangement joins TRBV7-9 to TRBJ2-3; 7 nucleotides agree with TRBD1. Germline V CDR1 and CDR2: SEHNR, FQNEAQ (reference sequence). This CDR3 has 15 amino acids. J gave up 2 bases and V 1 base, and 3 bases lay outside the gene matches.

The chain uses TRBV18 and TRBJ2-3, with a possible D match to TRBD1 (6 bases). The CDR3 totals 12 residues. V lost 6 bases and J 3 bases, leaving 7 bases between the germline ends. Germline CDR1 reads KGHSH; CDR2 reads LQKENI. The CDR3: CASSQGTDTQYF. The CDR3 coding sequence is TGTGCCAGCTCCCAGGGGACAGATACGCAGTATTTT.

The CDR3 reads CASSVIQNEQFF. In nucleotides, the CDR3 is TGTGCCAGCAGCGTTATACAGAATGAGCAGTTCTTC. The chain has TRBV9 and TRBJ2-1, with D unclear. This CDR3 contains 12 residues. CDR1 SGDLS and CDR2 YYNGEE come from the germline V gene. The V end lost 2 bases, the J end lost 7 bases, and 7 bases lay between the germline ends.

The chain uses TRBV5-4 and TRBJ1-2; 7 nucleotides match TRBD1. Germline trimming cut 0 bases from V and 6 bases from J; bases unmatched to any gene: 11. The CDR3 consists of 16 residues. Germline values: CDR1 SGHNT, CDR2 YYREEE (reference sequence). The CDR3 DNA reads as TGTGCCAGCAGCTTGGGGGACAGAATTCGGGCCCATGGCTACACCTTC. It codes for CASSLGDRIRAHGYTF.

This clone was seen just once. The chain combines TRBV30 with TRBJ1-6; no reliable D call. The germline CDR1 and CDR2 sequences are GTSNPN and SVGIG (reference sequence). V gave up 4 bases and J gave up 8 bases, with 9 bases separating them. The CDR3 extends over 12 amino acids. CDR3 in DNA: TGTGCCTGGAAAGGGATTGATTCACCCCTCCACTTT. Encoded protein: CAWKGIDSPLHF.

This chain uses TRBV3-1 (or the pseudogene TRBV3-2) with TRBJ1-3, with D possibly matching TRBD1 (6 bases). Germline-derived CDR1 and CDR2 are LGHDT and YNNKEL (reference sequence). The ends were cut back, 3 bases at V and 0 bases at J, with 12 bases in the middle. This CDR3 region has 16 residues. CDR3 sequence: CASSQMRGPSGNTIYF. CDR3 nucleotides: TGTGCCAGCAGCCAGATGCGGGGGCCCTCTGGAAACACCATATATTTT.

This sequence joins TRBV25-1 and TRBJ1-6; no definite D call. The germline V and J ends were trimmed by 9 bases and 7 bases, with 13 bases remaining between them. CDR3 size: 13 residues. Germline CDR1 and CDR2: MGHDK and SYGVNS. The CDR3 here is CASTGLQNSPLHF. In nucleotides, the CDR3 is TGTGCCAGTACCGGGCTCCAAAATTCACCCCTCCACTTT.